These T cell receptor beta chains were read from a single sample in a study of cytomegalovirus exposure and HLA in healthy donors. Clones were read by immunoSEQ multiplex PCR, and TCRdb kept only the in-frame ones, dropping some. The sample holds about 150,000 clones, 79% seen once. Sequenced input: PBMCs. These receptors originate from a middle-aged man in good health and CMV-seropositive. Each CDR3 is given without its conserved first and last residue.

TRBV21-1,ASSGRTGRITQY
TRBV25-1,ATPGWDTGELF
TRBV28,ASSFPGTGGAKTQY
TRBV15,ATSRVTGGWGQETQY
TRBV6-1,ASRDRVDRYGYT
TRBV9,ASSVGAGAEAF
TRBV15,ATSRGEGTSGRVYEQF
TRBV28,ASSLTSGSSRGEQY
TRBV28,ASRQPPGGSPNTEAF
TRBV6-5,ASSLAGGSYEQY
TRBV28,ASSKQGAGEKLF
TRBV19,ASTQGSTDTQY
TRBV27,ASRTGAYNEQF
TRBV10-3,AISEGQGFNQPQH
TRBV2,ASSEEGSGSGLSQY
TRBV15,ATSRGQSVNYGYT
TRBV4-1,ASSLDIFSYNEQF
TRBV25-1,ATSAGGGETQY
TRBV6-6,ASSLLDRGASEQY
TRBV6-1,ASSEAYRGDIQY
TRBV6-6,ASSYSAGRFSYEQY
TRBV5-1,ASSREGLAGSLYEQY
TRBV7-9,ASRKGGVPGNTIY
TRBV7-8,ASRRQGAPIFGLF
TRBV5-1,ASSLGDSTDTQY
TRBV4-1,ASSSFYTRYGYT
TRBV13,ASSPGSDIQY
TRBV4-1,ASSQAHRELDEKLF
TRBV4-2,ASSERGPSNTGELF
TRBV2,ASTGGDAYEQY
TRBV5-4,ASSFPTSGSETQY
TRBV29-1,SVESGFADTQY